This T cell receptor beta chain was retrieved from a study of CD8 T cells in cerebrospinal fluid in Alzheimer's disease. TCRdb re-called the 10x single-cell sequencing reads and gives one entry per CDR3 protein, without DNA. The ten top clones account for just under 20%, within a sample of about 1,400 distinct CDR3 sequences. The CDR3 totals 16 residues. The germline gives CDR1 LNHDA, CDR2 SQIVND (reference sequence). This clonotype is deemed medium-sized by its frequency. Sequenced sample: cerebrospinal fluid. The chain carries TRBV19 and TRBJ2-1; TCRdb calls TRBD1, which cannot be checked without DNA. The source of this sequence is a human donor with mild cognitive impairment. CDR3 sequence reads: CASSIGALSSYNEQFF.